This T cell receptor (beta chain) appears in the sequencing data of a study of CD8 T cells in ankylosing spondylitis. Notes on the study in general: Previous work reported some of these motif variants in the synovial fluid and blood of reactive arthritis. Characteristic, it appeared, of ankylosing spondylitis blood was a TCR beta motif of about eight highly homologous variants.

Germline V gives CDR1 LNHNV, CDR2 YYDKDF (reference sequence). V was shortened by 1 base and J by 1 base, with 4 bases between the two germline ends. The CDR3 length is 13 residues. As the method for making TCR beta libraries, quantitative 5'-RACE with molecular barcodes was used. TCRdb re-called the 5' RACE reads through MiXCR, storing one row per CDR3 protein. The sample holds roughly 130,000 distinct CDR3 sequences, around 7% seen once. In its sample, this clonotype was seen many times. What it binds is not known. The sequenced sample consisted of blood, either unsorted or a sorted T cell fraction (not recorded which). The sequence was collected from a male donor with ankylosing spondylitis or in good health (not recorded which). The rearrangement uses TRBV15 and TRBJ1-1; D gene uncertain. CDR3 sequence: CATSRAGNTEAFF. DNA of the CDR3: TGTGCCACCAGCAGAGCGGGGAACACTGAAGCTTTCTTT.